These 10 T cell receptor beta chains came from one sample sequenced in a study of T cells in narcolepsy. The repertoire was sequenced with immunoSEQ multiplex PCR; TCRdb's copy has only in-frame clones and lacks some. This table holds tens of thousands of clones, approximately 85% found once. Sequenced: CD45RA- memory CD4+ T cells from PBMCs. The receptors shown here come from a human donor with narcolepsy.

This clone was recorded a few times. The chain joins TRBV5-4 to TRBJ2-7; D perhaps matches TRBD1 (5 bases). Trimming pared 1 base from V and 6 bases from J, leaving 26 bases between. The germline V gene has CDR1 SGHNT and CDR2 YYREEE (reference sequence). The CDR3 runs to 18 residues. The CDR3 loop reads CASSLNSGATAYALEQYF. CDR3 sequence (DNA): TGTGCCAGCAGCTTGAATTCTGGGGCGACCGCCTATGCACTCGAGCAGTACTTC.

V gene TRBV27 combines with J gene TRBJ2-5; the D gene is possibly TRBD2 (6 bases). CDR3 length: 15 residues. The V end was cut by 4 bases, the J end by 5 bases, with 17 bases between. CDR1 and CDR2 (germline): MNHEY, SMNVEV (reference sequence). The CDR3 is CASSSGTLPPETQYF. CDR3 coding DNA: TGTGCCAGCAGTTCTGGGACTCTTCCACCCGAGACCCAGTACTTC.

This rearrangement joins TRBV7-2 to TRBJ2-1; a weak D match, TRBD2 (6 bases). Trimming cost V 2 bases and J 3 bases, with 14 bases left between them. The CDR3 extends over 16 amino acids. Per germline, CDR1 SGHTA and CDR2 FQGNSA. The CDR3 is CASSLLVGGHYNEQFF. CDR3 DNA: TGTGCCAGCAGCTTATTAGTGGGAGGCCACTACAATGAGCAGTTCTTC.

CDR3 loop: CASSRVDRNSPLHF. CDR3 nucleotide sequence: TGTGCCAGCAGCCGTGTGGACAGAAATTCACCCCTCCACTTT. V is TRBV11-2 and J is TRBJ1-6; TRBD1 is a possible D gene (6 bases). CDR3 length equals 14 residues. Deletions cut 5 bases from V and 7 bases from J, with 12 bases between. Germline V CDR1 and CDR2: SGHAT, FQNNGV. Full variable domain (remainder filled in from reference TRBV11-2 and TRBJ1-6): EAGVAQSPRYKIIEKRQSVAFWCNPISGHATLYWYQQILGQGPKLLIQFQNNGVVDDSQLPKDRFSAERLKGVDSTLKIQPAKLEDSAVYLCASSRVDRNSPLHFGNGTRLTVT.

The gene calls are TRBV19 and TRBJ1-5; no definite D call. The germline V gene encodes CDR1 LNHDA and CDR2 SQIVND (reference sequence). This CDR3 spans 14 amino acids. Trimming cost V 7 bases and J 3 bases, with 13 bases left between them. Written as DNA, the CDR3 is TGTGCCAGTATCCAGGCAGGTTTCAATCAGCCCCAGCATTTT. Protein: CASIQAGFNQPQHF. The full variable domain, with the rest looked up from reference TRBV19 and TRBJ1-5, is DGGITQSPKYLFRKEGQNVTLSCEQNLNHDAMYWYRQDPGQGLRLIYYSQIVNDFQKGDIAEGYSVSREKKESFPLTVTSAQKNPTAFYLCASIQAGFNQPQHFGDGTRLSIL.

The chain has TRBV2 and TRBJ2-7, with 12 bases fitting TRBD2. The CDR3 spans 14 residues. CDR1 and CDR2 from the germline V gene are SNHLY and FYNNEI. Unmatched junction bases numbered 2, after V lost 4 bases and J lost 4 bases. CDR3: CASSATSGRYEQYF. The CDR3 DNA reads TGTGCCAGCAGTGCGACTAGCGGGAGATACGAGCAGTACTTC.

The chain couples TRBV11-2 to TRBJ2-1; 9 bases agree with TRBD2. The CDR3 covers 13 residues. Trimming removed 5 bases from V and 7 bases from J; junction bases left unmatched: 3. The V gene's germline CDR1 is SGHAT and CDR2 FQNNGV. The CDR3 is CASSPAGGNEQFF. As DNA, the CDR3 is TGTGCCAGCAGCCCGGCGGGAGGGAATGAGCAGTTCTTC.

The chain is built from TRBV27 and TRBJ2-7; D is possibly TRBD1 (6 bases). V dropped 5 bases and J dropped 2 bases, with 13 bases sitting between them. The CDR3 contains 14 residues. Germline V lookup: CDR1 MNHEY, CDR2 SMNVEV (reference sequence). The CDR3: CASSRQVGAYEQYF. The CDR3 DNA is TGTGCCAGCAGTCGACAGGTGGGTGCCTACGAGCAGTACTTC.

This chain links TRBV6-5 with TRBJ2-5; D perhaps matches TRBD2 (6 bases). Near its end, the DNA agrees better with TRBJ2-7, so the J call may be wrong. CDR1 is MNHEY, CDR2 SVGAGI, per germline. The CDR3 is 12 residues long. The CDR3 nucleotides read TGTGCCAGCCCCTGGAGGGACTACGAGCAGTACTTC. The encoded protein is CASPWRDYEQYF.

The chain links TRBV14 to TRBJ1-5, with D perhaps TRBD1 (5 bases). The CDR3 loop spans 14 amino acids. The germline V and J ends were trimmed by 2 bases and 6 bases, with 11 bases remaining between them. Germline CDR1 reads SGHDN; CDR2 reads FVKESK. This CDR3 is CASSQQGGSQPQHF. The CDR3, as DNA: TGTGCCAGCAGCCAACAGGGAGGCAGTCAGCCCCAGCATTTT.